These T cell receptor beta chains were read from a single sample in a study of control samples from healthy donors and cancer patients. Profiling relied on immunoSEQ multiplex PCR, and the TCRdb table lists in-frame clones only, not all of them. The repertoire consists of around 68,000 clones, with roughly 80% occurring once and the leading ten covering about 3%. Sequencing was performed on PBMCs. The receptor source for this set is a woman between 45 and 60 years old with lung cancer. The CDR3 runs from the conserved cysteine through the conserved F or W. D genes are given only for firm matches. Expanded clones are given a class, and other clones once, few, many or no size at all.

clone size: -
D gene: TRBD1
J gene: TRBJ1-2
V gene: TRBV6-2/TRBV6-3
CDR3 DNA: TGTGCCAGCAGTCAGGGGGCTTTCTATGGCTACACCTTC
CDR3 protein: CASSQGAFYGYTF

clone size: -
D gene: -
J gene: TRBJ1-5
V gene: TRBV5-6
CDR3 DNA: TGTGCCAGCAGCTTGGGGTATAGCAATCAGCCCCAGCATTTT
CDR3 protein: CASSLGYSNQPQHF

clone size: -
D gene: -
J gene: TRBJ1-4
V gene: TRBV6-6
CDR3 DNA: TGTGCCAGCAGTTACGGGGCCACTAATGAAAAACTGTTTTTT
CDR3 protein: CASSYGATNEKLFF

clone size: -
D gene: TRBD1
J gene: TRBJ1-4
V gene: TRBV2
CDR3 DNA: TGTGCCAGCAGTGAATACAGGGGAGGCGGTGAAAAACTGTTTTTT
CDR3 protein: CASSEYRGGGEKLFF

clone size: -
D gene: -
J gene: TRBJ1-1
V gene: TRBV3-1/TRBV3-2
CDR3 DNA: TGTGCCAGCAGCCAAGGGACTCCATCTGGGGCACCTCTGAGGAACACTGAAGCTTTCTTT
CDR3 protein: CASSQGTPSGAPLRNTEAFF

clone size: -
D gene: -
J gene: TRBJ1-2
V gene: TRBV6-5
CDR3 DNA: TGTGCCAGCAGCCCCGGGACGGTATATGGCTACACCTTC
CDR3 protein: CASSPGTVYGYTF

clone size: -
D gene: -
J gene: TRBJ1-6
V gene: TRBV7-2
CDR3 DNA: TGTGCCAGCAGCTCGATTAGGGGTCCGGATTCACCCCTCCACTTT
CDR3 protein: CASSSIRGPDSPLHF

clone size: -
D gene: TRBD1
J gene: TRBJ2-2
V gene: TRBV9
CDR3 DNA: TGTGCCAGCAGCGTCGGACAGGGGCGGACCGGGGAGCTGTTTTTT
CDR3 protein: CASSVGQGRTGELFF

clone size: -
D gene: -
J gene: TRBJ1-5
V gene: TRBV5-1
CDR3 DNA: TGCGCCAGCAAATTAACACCGGGACTTACGAATCAGCCCCAGCATTTT
CDR3 protein: CASKLTPGLTNQPQHF

clone size: few
D gene: -
J gene: TRBJ2-5
V gene: TRBV7-9
CDR3 DNA: TGTGCCAGCAGCTTAGCGCACTTAGCGGAGACCCAGTACTTC
CDR3 protein: CASSLAHLAETQYF

clone size: -
D gene: -
J gene: TRBJ2-5
V gene: TRBV7-6
CDR3 DNA: TGTGCCAGCAGCTTAGTCAGGACTTCACAAGAGACCCAGTACTTC
CDR3 protein: CASSLVRTSQETQYF

clone size: -
D gene: TRBD1
J gene: TRBJ2-2
V gene: TRBV6-2/TRBV6-3
CDR3 DNA: TGTGCCAGCAGCCTCTCGACAGGGGGTCGTGTCGGGGAGCTGTTTTTT
CDR3 protein: CASSLSTGGRVGELFF

clone size: -
D gene: -
J gene: TRBJ1-1
V gene: TRBV24-1
CDR3 DNA: TGTGCCACCAGTGATTCCCGACGGATGAACACTGAAGCTTTCTTT
CDR3 protein: CATSDSRRMNTEAFF

clone size: -
D gene: TRBD1
J gene: TRBJ1-2
V gene: TRBV14
CDR3 DNA: TGTGCCAGCAGCCCAGGACAGGACCTCTATGGCTACACCTTC
CDR3 protein: CASSPGQDLYGYTF

clone size: few
D gene: -
J gene: TRBJ1-3
V gene: TRBV7-9
CDR3 DNA: TGTGCCAGCAGCAGACGTTCCCTAAGCGCTGGAAACACCATATATTTT
CDR3 protein: CASSRRSLSAGNTIYF

clone size: -
D gene: TRBD2
J gene: TRBJ2-1
V gene: TRBV9
CDR3 DNA: TGTGCCAGCAGCGGAGGGAGCGGGAGCTCCTACAATGAGCAGTTCTTC
CDR3 protein: CASSGGSGSSYNEQFF

clone size: -
D gene: TRBD1
J gene: TRBJ1-6
V gene: TRBV6-1
CDR3 DNA: TGTGCCAGCAGTGGCTGGACAGGCGTAGAATATAATTCACCCCTCCACTTT
CDR3 protein: CASSGWTGVEYNSPLHF

clone size: -
D gene: -
J gene: TRBJ2-7
V gene: TRBV6-4
CDR3 DNA: TGTGCCAGCAGTATCGACCGGACCTACGAGCAGTACTTC
CDR3 protein: CASSIDRTYEQYF

clone size: -
D gene: TRBD1
J gene: TRBJ1-1
V gene: TRBV11-2
CDR3 DNA: TGTGCCAGCAGCTTAGATCGGAGGGGGCTAACTGAAGCTTTCTTT
CDR3 protein: CASSLDRRGLTEAFF

clone size: -
D gene: -
J gene: TRBJ2-5
V gene: TRBV7-2
CDR3 DNA: TGTGCCAGCAGTGGGGGGGAGACCCAGTACTTC
CDR3 protein: CASSGGETQYF

clone size: medium-sized
D gene: TRBD1
J gene: TRBJ1-3
V gene: TRBV18
CDR3 DNA: TGTGCCAGCTCGCTAACTCCGGGACAGGGGGCTGGAAACACCATATATTTT
CDR3 protein: CASSLTPGQGAGNTIYF

clone size: -
D gene: -
J gene: TRBJ1-1
V gene: TRBV6-6
CDR3 DNA: TGTGCCAGCAGTTACTCCCCCGCGCTTGAAGCTTTCTTT
CDR3 protein: CASSYSPALEAFF

clone size: -
D gene: -
J gene: TRBJ2-3
V gene: TRBV30
CDR3 DNA: TGTGCCTGGAGTGTACAGGATGCAGATACGCAGTATTTT
CDR3 protein: CAWSVQDADTQYF

clone size: -
D gene: -
J gene: TRBJ1-2
V gene: TRBV7-2
CDR3 DNA: TGTGCCAGCAGCTTATCAACGATTGGCTACACCTTC
CDR3 protein: CASSLSTIGYTF

clone size: -
D gene: -
J gene: TRBJ2-7
V gene: TRBV7-9
CDR3 DNA: TGTGCCAGCAGCTTAGGTGGGGGGGCCTCCTACGAGCAGTACTTC
CDR3 protein: CASSLGGGASYEQYF

clone size: -
D gene: -
J gene: TRBJ2-2
V gene: TRBV6-5
CDR3 DNA: TGTGCCAGCAGCCGCGAGGGTCGAAACGGGGAGCTGTTTTTT
CDR3 protein: CASSREGRNGELFF

clone size: once
D gene: -
J gene: TRBJ1-5
V gene: TRBV28
CDR3 DNA: TGTGCCAGCAGCCGAAAGGTGGGGGGGCAGAAAGCAAGCAATCAGCCCCAGCATTTT
CDR3 protein: CASSRKVGGQKASNQPQHF

clone size: -
D gene: -
J gene: TRBJ2-2
V gene: TRBV28
CDR3 DNA: TGTGCCAGCATCGGGGGAGATCCGAACACCGGGGAGCTGTTTTTT
CDR3 protein: CASIGGDPNTGELFF

clone size: once
D gene: TRBD1
J gene: TRBJ1-1
V gene: TRBV5-4
CDR3 DNA: TGTGCCAGCAGCCAAACCGGGACAGGGATGGGCACTGAAGCTTTCTTT
CDR3 protein: CASSQTGTGMGTEAFF

clone size: once
D gene: -
J gene: TRBJ2-7
V gene: TRBV27
CDR3 DNA: TGTGCCAGCAGTTTAGAGAACAGTCTACTACTCGAGCAGTACTTC
CDR3 protein: CASSLENSLLLEQYF

clone size: -
D gene: -
J gene: TRBJ1-6
V gene: TRBV7-2
CDR3 DNA: TGTGCCAGCAGCTTATATAGCCCTGGTTGGGCCTTGAATTCACCCCTCCACTTT
CDR3 protein: CASSLYSPGWALNSPLHF

clone size: -
D gene: -
J gene: TRBJ1-4
V gene: TRBV19
CDR3 DNA: TGTGCCAGTAGTGCAGTTGCAACTAATGAAAAACTGTTTTTT
CDR3 protein: CASSAVATNEKLFF

clone size: -
D gene: -
J gene: TRBJ1-2
V gene: TRBV7-2
CDR3 DNA: TGTGCCAGCAGCCGCCCCGGGCCCCAGGCGGCCTATGGCTACACCTTC
CDR3 protein: CASSRPGPQAAYGYTF

clone size: few
D gene: -
J gene: TRBJ1-4
V gene: TRBV28
CDR3 DNA: TGTGCCAGCACCATACCAAATGAAAAACTGTTTTTT
CDR3 protein: CASTIPNEKLFF

clone size: -
D gene: -
J gene: TRBJ2-7
V gene: TRBV10-1
CDR3 DNA: TGCGCCAGCAGTGAGTCGCGAGGGGGTCAATACGAGCAGTACTTC
CDR3 protein: CASSESRGGQYEQYF

clone size: -
D gene: -
J gene: TRBJ2-1
V gene: TRBV2
CDR3 DNA: TGTGCCAGCACCGACGGGAGTGAGCAGTTCTTC
CDR3 protein: CASTDGSEQFF

clone size: -
D gene: TRBD1
J gene: TRBJ1-6
V gene: TRBV5-1
CDR3 DNA: TGCGCCAGCAGCCCGGTGCCGGGACAGACCAATTCACCCCTCCACTTT
CDR3 protein: CASSPVPGQTNSPLHF

clone size: -
D gene: TRBD1
J gene: TRBJ2-7
V gene: TRBV10-1
CDR3 DNA: TGCGCCAGCAGCCGGGACAGGGTCCTCGAGCAGTACTTC
CDR3 protein: CASSRDRVLEQYF

clone size: -
D gene: -
J gene: TRBJ2-5
V gene: TRBV5-1
CDR3 DNA: TGCGCCAGCAGCAGGGGCCAGGGAGAGACCCAGTACTTC
CDR3 protein: CASSRGQGETQYF

clone size: -
D gene: TRBD1
J gene: TRBJ2-5
V gene: TRBV15
CDR3 DNA: TGTGCCACCAGCAGAGATAGGGCAGGGGGAGAGACCCAGTACTTC
CDR3 protein: CATSRDRAGGETQYF

clone size: -
D gene: -
J gene: TRBJ1-2
V gene: TRBV7-2
CDR3 DNA: TGTGCCAGCAGCTTAGCCTCGGGCAGGACCCTCTATGGCTACACCTTC
CDR3 protein: CASSLASGRTLYGYTF

clone size: -
D gene: TRBD1
J gene: TRBJ1-2
V gene: TRBV29-1
CDR3 DNA: TGCAGCGTTTCACTGCAGGGGGCTCTATTCTACACCTTC
CDR3 protein: CSVSLQGALFYTF

clone size: -
D gene: TRBD1
J gene: TRBJ2-6
V gene: TRBV29-1
CDR3 DNA: TGCAGCGTCCTGGGTCAGGGGGCTGGGGCCAACGTCCTGACTTTC
CDR3 protein: CSVLGQGAGANVLTF

clone size: once
D gene: TRBD1
J gene: TRBJ1-4
V gene: TRBV5-4
CDR3 DNA: TGTGCCAGCAGCTTGGGAGGACAGGGGGCGATAAGTGAAAAACTGTTTTTT
CDR3 protein: CASSLGGQGAISEKLFF

clone size: -
D gene: -
J gene: TRBJ2-2
V gene: TRBV9
CDR3 DNA: TGTGCCAGCAGCGTAGATGGGAACACCGGGGAGCTGTTTTTT
CDR3 protein: CASSVDGNTGELFF

clone size: -
D gene: -
J gene: TRBJ1-6
V gene: TRBV5-1
CDR3 DNA: TGCGCCAGCAGCTTGTGGGGCTCACCCCTCCACTTT
CDR3 protein: CASSLWGSPLHF

clone size: -
D gene: -
J gene: TRBJ1-3
V gene: TRBV9
CDR3 DNA: TGTGCCAGCAGCGTGGGGGGGCCCAACTCTGGAAACACCATATATTTT
CDR3 protein: CASSVGGPNSGNTIYF

clone size: few
D gene: -
J gene: TRBJ1-1
V gene: TRBV18
CDR3 DNA: TGTGCCAGCTCACCAAGAGGGGTGCTCATGAACACTGAAGCTTTCTTT
CDR3 protein: CASSPRGVLMNTEAFF

clone size: -
D gene: TRBD2
J gene: TRBJ2-3
V gene: TRBV10-3
CDR3 DNA: TGTGCCATCAGAAGCGGGGGGGCCTCCACAGATACGCAGTATTTT
CDR3 protein: CAIRSGGASTDTQYF

clone size: once
D gene: -
J gene: TRBJ1-1
V gene: TRBV5-1
CDR3 DNA: TGCGCCAGCAAGCTGGGCCCTGAAGCTTTCTTT
CDR3 protein: CASKLGPEAFF

clone size: -
D gene: -
J gene: TRBJ1-4
V gene: TRBV5-1
CDR3 DNA: TGCGCCAGCAGCCCGGGGGCGGGGGTGAACGAAAAACTGTTTTTT
CDR3 protein: CASSPGAGVNEKLFF

clone size: -
D gene: TRBD2
J gene: TRBJ2-1
V gene: TRBV7-9
CDR3 DNA: TGTGCCAGCAGCTTACAGCGGGGGGCTTACAATGAGCAGTTCTTC
CDR3 protein: CASSLQRGAYNEQFF

clone size: -
D gene: TRBD2
J gene: TRBJ2-2
V gene: TRBV6-2/TRBV6-3
CDR3 DNA: TGTGCCAGCAGCCTACTAGGGCCAGGGGAAAGCGGGAGGCCAGCGAACACCGGGGAGCTGTTTTTT
CDR3 protein: CASSLLGPGESGRPANTGELFF

clone size: -
D gene: -
J gene: TRBJ1-4
V gene: TRBV20-1
CDR3 DNA: TGCAGTGCTAGTCGACACAGCGGGGGGGAAAAACTGTTTTTT
CDR3 protein: CSASRHSGGEKLFF

clone size: -
D gene: -
J gene: TRBJ2-2
V gene: TRBV11-2
CDR3 DNA: TGTGCCAGCAGCTTAGCGTCTGGCGCCGGGGAGCTGTTTTTT
CDR3 protein: CASSLASGAGELFF